What follows are 14 T cell receptor beta chains derived from one specimen sequenced in a study of T cells after yellow fever vaccination. TCRdb used MiXCR to reprocess the 5' RACE reads, holding one entry per CDR3 protein. The sample has about 630,000 distinct CDR3 sequences; roughly an eighth are singletons. Sequencing was performed on PBMCs, taken on the day of the yellow fever booster vaccination. All receptors derive from a man between 25 and 39 years old who received the YFV17D yellow fever vaccine.

The chain uses TRBV20-1 and TRBJ2-7, with TRBD2 matching over 13 bases. The V gene end was trimmed by 7 bases and the J gene end by 6 bases; junction bases not matched to a gene: 6. This CDR3 comprises 13 residues. Per the germline V gene, CDR1 is DFQATT and CDR2 is SNEGSKA (reference sequence). The CDR3 DNA reads as TGCAGTGTTATTGGACTAGCGGGGGCCGAGCAGTACTTC. Protein product: CSVIGLAGAEQYF.

This sequence joins TRBV30 and TRBJ1-6, with D perhaps matching TRBD1 (5 bases). CDR1 GTSNPN and CDR2 SVGIG come from the germline V gene (reference sequence). Trimming took off 0 bases at V and 10 bases at J, with 16 bases between the two ends. The CDR3 extends over 15 amino acids. CDR3 sequence: CAWSVPSRGVSPLHF. The CDR3 bases are TGTGCCTGGAGTGTACCAAGCCGGGGGGTATCACCCCTCCACTTT.

This clonotype showed up just a few times. This chain links TRBV12-3 or TRBV12-4 with TRBJ1-5; TRBD1 might be the D (5 bases). V was pared by 6 bases and J by 1 base, with 13 bases between. CDR3 length equals 15 residues. CDR3 protein: CASSLSGGSNQPQHF. Here the CDR3 DNA reads TGTGCCAGCAGCTTGTCCGGGGGGAGCAATCAGCCCCAGCATTTT.

This clonotype was detected a few times. A much larger clone lies a single base off, so this may be a read error. This sequence joins TRBV4-3 and TRBJ2-2, with unresolved D. Germline CDR1 reads LGHNA; CDR2 reads YSLEER. The CDR3 has 14 amino acids. V gave up 0 bases and J gave up 3 bases, with 5 bases separating them. CDR3 nucleotides: TGCGCCAGCAGCCAAGAACATCACACCGGGGAGCTGTTTTTT. This gives the protein CASSQEHHTGELFF.

V gene TRBV20-1 combines with J gene TRBJ2-3; 8 bases are shared with TRBD2. This CDR3 has 16 residues. V shed 2 bases, J shed 1 base, and the junction held 8 bases outside the gene matches. From germline, CDR1 is DFQATT and CDR2 SNEGSKA (reference sequence). The DNA for the CDR3 is TGCAGTGCTAGAAGCCTACTAGCGGCCCGCACAGATACGCAGTATTTT. Protein sequence: CSARSLLAARTDTQYF.

This clonotype was seen more than once but under ten times. The CDR3 spells CASSQEDRGNEQFF. The CDR3 DNA sequence: TGTGCCAGCAGCCAAGAGGACAGGGGGAATGAGCAGTTCTTC. The V call is TRBV3-1, the J call TRBJ2-1; 10 nucleotides align to TRBD1. Germline assignment: CDR1 LGHDT and CDR2 YNNKEL (reference sequence). The trim removed 0 bases at V and 7 bases at J, leaving 0 bases unmatched. This CDR3 is 14 amino acids long.

The chain carries TRBV19 and TRBJ2-1; D is possibly TRBD2 (6 bases). Deletions cut 6 bases from V and 0 bases from J, with 18 bases between. CDR3 size: 17 residues. Germline V gives CDR1 LNHDA, CDR2 SQIVND (reference sequence). Here the CDR3 DNA reads TGTGCCAGTAGGTACATCGCGGGGCCTAGCTCCTACAATGAGCAGTTCTTC. Amino acid sequence: CASRYIAGPSSYNEQFF.

V and J are TRBV27 and TRBJ2-7; D gene ambiguous. Germline assignment: CDR1 MNHEY and CDR2 SMNVEV (reference sequence). CDR3 length: 17 amino acids. V lost 6 bases and J 3 bases, leaving 24 bases between the germline ends. This chain's CDR3 is CASSPAYYKVPHYEQYF. The DNA for the CDR3 is TGTGCCAGCAGCCCCGCCTATTACAAGGTCCCCCACTACGAGCAGTACTTC.

This clonotype was seen only a few times. This chain connects TRBV12-3 or TRBV12-4 to TRBJ2-1, with D maybe TRBD2 (6 bases). The germline V and J ends were trimmed by 4 bases and 3 bases, with 13 bases remaining between them. This CDR3 has 15 residues. CDR3 bases: TGTGCCAGCAGTTCCTCGGGAGCCCGCTACAATGAGCAGTTCTTC. Translated: CASSSSGARYNEQFF.

The V call is TRBV5-1, the J call TRBJ1-2; 8 positions match TRBD1. The CDR3 sequence is 12 residues long. J lost 6 bases, V lost 5 bases, and 3 bases had no gene match. Looked up from germline, CDR1 is SGHRS and CDR2 is YFSETQ. CDR3: CASSLQGDGYTF. The DNA of the CDR3 is TGCGCCAGCAGTCTACAGGGGGATGGCTACACCTTC.

This clonotype has a handful of counts. This chain links TRBV20-1 with TRBJ2-1; TRBD2 matches at 10 bases. Looked up from germline, CDR1 is DFQATT and CDR2 is SNEGSKA (reference sequence). V dropped 6 bases and J dropped 6; count of bases not matched to a gene: 11. CDR3 length equals 15 residues. The CDR3 loop reads CSATTGTSVPNEQFF. DNA of the CDR3: TGCAGTGCAACAACCGGGACTAGCGTACCCAATGAGCAGTTCTTC.

The chain couples TRBV12-3 or TRBV12-4 to TRBJ2-1; D tentatively fits TRBD1 or TRBD2 (5 bases each). The CDR3 spans 15 residues. Trimming left V 6 bases short and J 6 bases short, with 18 bases between. In nucleotides, the CDR3 is TGTGCCAGCAGGGACTCTGGGGGAGAGGGCAATGAGCAGTTCTTC. Residues: CASRDSGGEGNEQFF.

The J gene is TRBJ2-5, the V gene TRBV6-2 or TRBV6-3; D is unresolved. Germline V lookup: CDR1 MNHEY, CDR2 SVGEGT. The CDR3 is 12 amino acids. With 6 bases removed from V and 5 bases from J, the gap between germline ends came to 10 bases. The CDR3 DNA is TGTGCCAGCAGAGGGTGGCTGGAGACCCAGTACTTC. Protein sequence: CASRGWLETQYF.

This clonotype was counted between two and nine times. The chain carries TRBV7-9 and TRBJ2-7; D not resolved. Germline loops: CDR1 SEHNR, CDR2 FQNEAQ (reference sequence). This CDR3 contains 14 residues. V lost 5 bases, J lost 3 bases, and 14 bases lay in between. The CDR3 region has the DNA TGTGCCAGCAGCAATTCACTTGTTAACTACGAGCAGTACTTC. It is translated as CASSNSLVNYEQYF.